This record covers a single T cell receptor beta chain. Its binding antigen is unknown. There are no base qualities to consult, and no much larger clone falls within one base. From cysteine to phenylalanine, the CDR3 is 17 amino acids long. Only the CDR3 region is kept as DNA, spanning 51 bases read in frame from base 1. From a lookup of the germline V gene, CDR1 and CDR2 are MNHNS and SASEGT. Cut back by 0 bases and 4 bases, the V and J ends lie 16 bases apart. This sample was included in a study of control samples from healthy donors and cancer patients (dated by TCRdb to 2018 to 2020). The method behind the library was the immunoSEQ multiplex PCR assay. The table was pulled from immuneACCESS by TCRdb, which kept in-frame rearrangements only. Such tables lose some clones; where checked, under half of the loss comes from unresolved V genes, and the rest has no known cause. The sample contains 350,000 to 450,000 clones, around nine tenths of them found a single time. The ten largest clones take up 5.5% to 8% of the sample.

Sequencing was done on a sample of PBMCs. The sequence is built from TRBV6-1 and TRBJ2-4, with the D gene uncertain. This receptor was identified in a middle-aged man with head and neck cancer. CDR3 region: CASSEAIMEPPKNIQYF. The DNA sequence follows: TGTGCCAGCAGTGAAGCGATAATGGAGCCTCCGAAAAACATTCAGTACTTC.